This TCR beta chain comes out of a study of radiation and T cells in renal cell carcinoma. Whole-study findings and limits: Irradiated tumors had higher TCR clonality than control tumors.

Specified treatment: 15 Gy SBRT to primary tumor, nephrectomy 4 weeks later. In regard to this clone: What it recognizes is unknown.

TCRdb keeps only in-frame clones here, not all; method: immunoSEQ multiplex PCR. The sample lists about 15,000 clones; roughly 64% were seen once. Germline CDR1 SEHNR, CDR2 FQNEAQ (reference sequence). The ends lost 5 bases at V and 5 bases at J; junction bases unmatched: 3. The CDR3 consists of 13 residues. V is TRBV7-9 and J is TRBJ2-1; 7 nucleotides line up with TRBD1. The receptor comes from a woman aged 70-85 years with renal cell carcinoma. This material consisted of tumor tissue, taken from a patient whose treatment included radiotherapy and nephrectomy. The CDR3 spells CASSPTGNNEQFF. CDR3 in DNA: TGTGCCAGCAGCCCGACAGGGAACAATGAGCAGTTCTTC.